Below are 20 T cell receptor beta chains sequenced from a single sample in a study of T cell changes during pregnancy in multiple sclerosis (dated by TCRdb to between 2018 and 2020). Library preparation employed the immunoSEQ multiplex PCR assay. The table was pulled from immuneACCESS by TCRdb, which kept in-frame rearrangements only. Such tables lose some clones; where checked, under half of the loss comes from unresolved V genes, and the rest has no known cause. This sample lists about 42,000 clones; approximately 96% were detected once. Roughly 1% of the sample goes to the ten largest clones. The specimen comprised peripheral blood, sampled in the second trimester of pregnancy. These TCRs come from a female donor with multiple sclerosis, enrolled in a pregnancy study.

This clone came up once. V usage is TRBV28 and J usage is TRBJ2-3, with D hard to call. The CDR3 runs 11 residues. V was trimmed by 7 bases and J by 2 bases, leaving 4 bases between them. Germline assignment: CDR1 MDHEN and CDR2 SYDVKM. The CDR3 loop reads CASTNTDTQYF. The CDR3 region has the DNA TGTGCCAGCACCAACACAGATACGCAGTATTTT.

The chain has TRBV28 and TRBJ2-7; the D is unclear. CDR3 size: 13 residues. Germline loops: CDR1 MDHEN, CDR2 SYDVKM. V was shortened by 8 bases and J by 0 bases, with 11 bases between the two germline ends. The CDR3 here is CASRSQSSYEQYF. CDR3 sequence (DNA): TGTGCCAGCCGGAGCCAGAGCTCCTACGAGCAGTACTTC.

The sample holds one count of this clone. The J gene is TRBJ2-7, the V gene TRBV11-2; the match to TRBD1 covers 7 bases. V dropped 2 bases and J dropped 6; count of bases not matched to a gene: 4. CDR1 is SGHAT and CDR2 is FQNNGV in the germline V gene. The CDR3 sequence is 13 residues long. The CDR3 bases are TGTGCCAGCAGCTTAAATACAGGGGCCGAGCAGTACTTC. Protein product: CASSLNTGAEQYF.

The V and J genes are TRBV9 and TRBJ2-1; D is perhaps TRBD2 (5 bases). The V end was cut by 4 bases, the J end by 9 bases, with 11 bases between. The germline V gene encodes CDR1 SGDLS and CDR2 YYNGEE. This CDR3 is built from 12 residues. The CDR3 region is CASSPRDGEQFF. CDR3 nucleotides: TGTGCCAGCAGCCCCCGGGATGGTGAGCAGTTCTTC.

The J gene is TRBJ2-5, the V gene TRBV7-9; TRBD2 aligns across 12 bases. With 4 bases clipped from V and 3 bases from J, the junction kept 3 bases outside the gene matches. CDR1 is SEHNR and CDR2 is FQNEAQ in the germline V gene (reference sequence). This CDR3 contains 15 residues. CDR3: CASSSRTSGKETQYF. The CDR3 DNA follows: TGTGCCAGCAGCTCCAGGACTAGCGGGAAAGAGACCCAGTACTTC.

The chain has TRBV2 and TRBJ2-7, with D perhaps matching TRBD2 (5 bases). The CDR3 sequence is 11 residues long. The ends were cut back, 6 bases at V and 3 bases at J, with 6 bases in the middle. CDR1 SNHLY and CDR2 FYNNEI come from the germline V gene. The CDR3 bases are TGTGCCAGCAGACTAGGCTACGAGCAGTACTTC. Residues: CASRLGYEQYF.

This sequence joins TRBV1 and TRBJ2-7; the table's D call, TRBD2, has no DNA check behind it. TRBV1 is reported as a pseudogene. CDR3 length: 15 residues. CDR3 protein: CTSPPSGGPNYEQYF. The CDR3 DNA sequence: TGCACCAGCCCCCCTAGCGGGGGGCCTAACTACGAGCAGTACTTC.

The chain carries TRBV2 and TRBJ2-1; 7 bases line up with TRBD2. The CDR3 runs to 13 residues. Germline V gene sequence: CDR1 SNHLY, CDR2 FYNNEI. With V trimmed by 6 bases and J by 4 bases, 3 bases remained unmatched. CDR3 in amino acids: CASSGEGYNEQFF. Written as DNA, the CDR3 is TGTGCCAGCAGCGGGGAGGGGTACAATGAGCAGTTCTTC.

This clone showed up just once. The J gene is TRBJ2-1, the V gene TRBV10-1; weak D call: TRBD2 (5 bases). The germline CDR1 and CDR2 sequences are WNHNN and SYGVQD (reference sequence). There are 13 residues in the CDR3. The ends were cut back, 11 bases at V and 4 bases at J, with 15 bases in the middle. This CDR3 is CASSGGLYNEQFF. CDR3 nucleotides: TGCGCCTCCTCCGGCGGGCTGTACAATGAGCAGTTCTTC.

The V and J genes are TRBV9 and TRBJ1-5, with a possible D match to TRBD1 (5 bases). CDR3 length equals 15 residues. Trimming stripped 0 bases from V and 2 bases from J, with 9 bases between. Germline V lookup: CDR1 SGDLS, CDR2 YYNGEE. The CDR3 DNA follows: TGTGCCAGCAGCGTAGATGCGGGGGGCAATCAGCCCCAGCATTTT. Its protein is CASSVDAGGNQPQHF.

The rearrangement uses TRBV13 and TRBJ2-5, with a weak D call TRBD2 (5 bases). From germline, CDR1 is PRHDT and CDR2 FYEKMQ (reference sequence). The CDR3 is made up of 12 amino acids. The germline V and J ends were trimmed by 4 bases and 4 bases, with 7 bases remaining between them. CDR3 coding DNA: TGTGCCAGCAGCTCGGCGGGAGAGACCCAGTACTTC. Encoded protein: CASSSAGETQYF.

This clone was detected once. The chain uses TRBV7-9 and TRBJ2-4; D gene ambiguous. Germline V gene lookup returns CDR1 SEHNR and CDR2 FQNEAQ (reference sequence). The CDR3 is 15 residues long. Trimming left V 0 bases short and J 0 bases short, with 6 bases between. The CDR3 region has the DNA TGTGCCAGCAGCTTAGCGGCGGTAGCCAAAAACATTCAGTACTTC. Protein sequence: CASSLAAVAKNIQYF.

The chain employs TRBV11-2 and TRBJ1-4; maybe TRBD1 (5 bases). Per the germline V gene, CDR1 is SGHAT and CDR2 is FQNNGV. CDR3 length: 16 amino acids. The ends were cut back, 1 base at V and 1 base at J, with 10 bases in the middle. The CDR3 region is CASSLGPGGTNEKLFF. Here the CDR3 DNA reads TGTGCCAGCAGCTTAGGTCCGGGGGGAACTAATGAAAAACTGTTTTTT. Drawing the rest from reference TRBV11-2 and TRBJ1-4, the complete variable domain is EAGVAQSPRYKIIEKRQSVAFWCNPISGHATLYWYQQILGQGPKLLIQFQNNGVVDDSQLPKDRFSAERLKGVDSTLKIQPAKLEDSAVYLCASSLGPGGTNEKLFFGSGTQLSVL.

The table lists this clone with a few counts. This chain uses TRBV21-1 with TRBJ1-6; the table's D call of TRBD1 was not tested on the DNA. TRBV21-1 has pseudogene status. This CDR3 spans 17 amino acids. CDR3 nucleotides: TGTGCCAGCAGCAAAGTTCGGACAGGGGTTTGTAATTCACCCCTCCACTTT. It yields the protein CASSKVRTGVCNSPLHF.

V and J are TRBV7-9 and TRBJ2-1, with 7 bases matching TRBD1. V shed 5 bases, J shed 8 bases, and the junction held 9 bases outside the gene matches. Per germline, CDR1 SEHNR and CDR2 FQNEAQ (reference sequence). There are 14 residues in the CDR3. The CDR3 spells CASSRTGGLDEQFF. The CDR3, as DNA: TGTGCCAGCAGCCGGACAGGCGGTCTGGATGAGCAGTTCTTC.

The chain is built from TRBV29-1 and TRBJ2-5, with D perhaps matching TRBD2 (5 bases). There are 12 residues in the CDR3. The V gene lost 4 bases and the J gene lost 4 bases, with 10 bases spanning the gap. The germline V gene encodes CDR1 SQVTM and CDR2 ANQGSEA. The CDR3 is CSVGRTSETQYF. Here the CDR3 DNA reads TGCAGCGTTGGTCGGACTTCAGAGACCCAGTACTTC.

V and J are TRBV2 and TRBJ1-2; D uncertain. V dropped 6 bases and J dropped 7 bases, with 15 bases sitting between them. The CDR3 sequence is 13 residues long. CDR1 and CDR2 (germline): SNHLY, FYNNEI. The CDR3 reads CASRPDSGGGYTF. CDR3 DNA: TGTGCCAGCAGACCTGATAGCGGAGGTGGCTACACCTTC.

V and J are TRBV5-5 and TRBJ2-7; tentatively, D is TRBD2 (5 bases). V was trimmed by 0 bases and J by 3 bases, leaving 10 bases between them. Germline V lookup: CDR1 SGHKS, CDR2 YYEKEE (reference sequence). The CDR3 runs to 14 residues. CDR3 protein: CASSLAGMGYEQYF. In nucleotides, the CDR3 is TGTGCCAGCAGCTTGGCGGGAATGGGCTACGAGCAGTACTTC.

The V gene is TRBV7-9, the J gene TRBJ2-7; 9 nucleotides line up with TRBD1. Germline V lookup: CDR1 SEHNR, CDR2 FQNEAQ (reference sequence). The length of the CDR3 is 14 residues. The junction had 4 bases not matched to a gene; V was cut back by 5 bases and J by 2 bases. The CDR3 reads CASSVGQGPYEQYF. Here the CDR3 DNA reads TGTGCCAGCAGCGTGGGACAGGGTCCCTACGAGCAGTACTTC.

The V gene is TRBV5-1, the J gene TRBJ2-3; D might be TRBD2 (6 bases). Germline V lookup: CDR1 SGHRS, CDR2 YFSETQ. The germline V and J ends were trimmed by 4 bases and 7 bases, with 13 bases remaining between them. The CDR3 has 13 amino acids. In DNA form, the CDR3 reads TGCGCCAGCAGCGACATAACTAGCTATACGCAGTATTTT. This encodes CASSDITSYTQYF.